A selection of T cell receptor beta chains follows, all from one sample in a study of STAT3 mutations in large granular lymphocyte leukemia. Produced via immunoSEQ multiplex PCR; TCRdb's table is partial and in-frame only. The sample lists about 20,000 clones, approximately 90% occurring once. Material for sequencing was peripheral blood mononuclear cells. The receptors were sampled from a man aged 55 to 69 with T-cell large granular lymphocyte leukemia. Some clones in this sample may be carry-over from other donors' samples. Each CDR3 is given with its conserved first and last residue. Fields, in order: V gene, J gene, D gene, clone size, CDR3 DNA, CDR3 protein. The D gene is left open where the match is weak. Some rows have no size entry. The others give once, few or many, or a class for an expanded clone.

v_call: TRBV2; j_call: TRBJ2-1; d_call: .; clone_size: .; cdr3_nt: TGTGCCAGCAGTGAACAAGGGGTAGGGCCCAATGAGCAGTTCTTC; cdr3_aa: CASSEQGVGPNEQFF
v_call: TRBV7-9; j_call: TRBJ2-7; d_call: .; clone_size: .; cdr3_nt: TGTGCCAGCAGCTTAGCGGGATCCTCCTACGAGCAGTACTTC; cdr3_aa: CASSLAGSSYEQYF
v_call: TRBV9; j_call: TRBJ2-3; d_call: .; clone_size: few; cdr3_nt: TGTGCCAGCAGCGTAGAGGTTGGCACAGATACGCAGTATTTT; cdr3_aa: CASSVEVGTDTQYF
v_call: TRBV19; j_call: TRBJ1-3; d_call: .; clone_size: .; cdr3_nt: TGTGCCAGTAGTATCTGGGGGGCGCCTGGAAACACCATATATTTT; cdr3_aa: CASSIWGAPGNTIYF
v_call: TRBV5-4; j_call: TRBJ2-7; d_call: .; clone_size: .; cdr3_nt: TGTGCCAGCAGCTTGGCGGCTAGCCCGGGGGAGCAGTACTTC; cdr3_aa: CASSLAASPGEQYF
v_call: TRBV6-1; j_call: TRBJ2-7; d_call: .; clone_size: .; cdr3_nt: TGTGCCAGCAGTGAAGCTAAGACAGTCGAGCAGTACTTC; cdr3_aa: CASSEAKTVEQYF
v_call: TRBV27; j_call: TRBJ1-6; d_call: TRBD1; clone_size: .; cdr3_nt: TGTGCCAGCAGTCCCGACAGGGCCAATTCACCCCTCCACTTT; cdr3_aa: CASSPDRANSPLHF
v_call: TRBV15; j_call: TRBJ1-1; d_call: .; clone_size: .; cdr3_nt: TGTGCCACCAGCAGAGTGACTGAAGCTTTCTTT; cdr3_aa: CATSRVTEAFF
v_call: TRBV9; j_call: TRBJ2-6; d_call: .; clone_size: .; cdr3_nt: TGTGCCAGCAGCGTAGCTACGTTCCCTGGGGCCAACGTCCTGACTTTC; cdr3_aa: CASSVATFPGANVLTF
v_call: TRBV4-2; j_call: TRBJ1-1; d_call: .; clone_size: .; cdr3_nt: TGTGCCAGCAGCGACCGGGTGGGTCTGAACACTGAAGCTTTCTTT; cdr3_aa: CASSDRVGLNTEAFF
v_call: TRBV9; j_call: TRBJ1-6; d_call: .; clone_size: .; cdr3_nt: TGTGCCAGCAGCGTAGCTCCGGGGCCCCAGGATTCACCCCTCCACTTT; cdr3_aa: CASSVAPGPQDSPLHF
v_call: TRBV6-6; j_call: TRBJ2-5; d_call: .; clone_size: once; cdr3_nt: TGTGCCAGCAGTTCAACCTCCGGGACAACAGAGACCCAGTACTTC; cdr3_aa: CASSSTSGTTETQYF
v_call: TRBV11-2; j_call: TRBJ2-2; d_call: .; clone_size: .; cdr3_nt: TGTGCCAGCAGCTTCCTACAAGGATGGGGGGAGCTGTTTTTT; cdr3_aa: CASSFLQGWGELFF
v_call: TRBV5-1; j_call: TRBJ2-3; d_call: TRBD2; clone_size: .; cdr3_nt: TGCGCCAGCAGCCGCCAGACTAGCGCCTACACAGATACGCAGTATTTT; cdr3_aa: CASSRQTSAYTDTQYF
v_call: TRBV4-1; j_call: TRBJ2-3; d_call: TRBD2; clone_size: .; cdr3_nt: TGCGCCAGCAGCTCTCGGACTAGCGGGAGTAAAACAGATACGCAGTATTTT; cdr3_aa: CASSSRTSGSKTDTQYF
v_call: TRBV7-2; j_call: TRBJ1-2; d_call: TRBD1; clone_size: .; cdr3_nt: TGTGCCAGCAGCCCAGGGGGCGGAAGGGCTAACTATGGCTACACCTTC; cdr3_aa: CASSPGGGRANYGYTF
v_call: TRBV2; j_call: TRBJ2-7; d_call: .; clone_size: .; cdr3_nt: TGTGCCAGCAGTGTTGCGGGACACGAGCAGTACTTC; cdr3_aa: CASSVAGHEQYF
v_call: TRBV5-1; j_call: TRBJ2-7; d_call: .; clone_size: once; cdr3_nt: TGCGCCAGCAGCTGGGAGGACAAACGGGTGTACGAGCAGTACTTC; cdr3_aa: CASSWEDKRVYEQYF
v_call: TRBV4-1; j_call: TRBJ2-3; d_call: .; clone_size: .; cdr3_nt: TGCGCCAGCAGCCAAGGGGACCGGGAGAAGTCAGATACGCAGTATTTT; cdr3_aa: CASSQGDREKSDTQYF
v_call: TRBV7-9; j_call: TRBJ1-1; d_call: .; clone_size: .; cdr3_nt: TGTGCCAGCAGCTTGGACGACACTGAAGCTTTCTTT; cdr3_aa: CASSLDDTEAFF
v_call: TRBV4-2; j_call: TRBJ2-1; d_call: TRBD2; clone_size: .; cdr3_nt: TGTGCCAGCAGCCAAGGCAGGGAGGGAAATGAGCAGTTCTTC; cdr3_aa: CASSQGREGNEQFF
v_call: TRBV14; j_call: TRBJ2-6; d_call: .; clone_size: .; cdr3_nt: TGTGCCAGCAGCCACTATCTTCGCAGCTCTGGGGCCAACGTCCTGACTTTC; cdr3_aa: CASSHYLRSSGANVLTF
v_call: TRBV23-1; j_call: TRBJ2-5; d_call: .; clone_size: .; cdr3_nt: TGCGCCAGCAGTCAACTTTACAGGGAATTGGGGGAGACCCAGTACTTC; cdr3_aa: CASSQLYRELGETQYF
v_call: TRBV6-1; j_call: TRBJ2-1; d_call: .; clone_size: .; cdr3_nt: TGTGCCAGCACTTACCTCCGGGATATCCAAATCTTC; cdr3_aa: CASTYLRDIQIF
v_call: TRBV4-3; j_call: TRBJ1-2; d_call: TRBD1; clone_size: .; cdr3_nt: TGCGCCAGCAGCCAAGATCAGGGGGTACAGGACTATGGCTACACCTTC; cdr3_aa: CASSQDQGVQDYGYTF
v_call: TRBV14; j_call: TRBJ2-7; d_call: .; clone_size: .; cdr3_nt: TGTGCCAGCAGCCAAGGGCTAATCAGGCCCTACGAGCAGTACTTC; cdr3_aa: CASSQGLIRPYEQYF
v_call: TRBV25-1; j_call: TRBJ1-1; d_call: TRBD1; clone_size: .; cdr3_nt: TGTGCCAGCCGCCCGGGGGGGACAGGCGGGGGGACTGAAGCTTTCTTT; cdr3_aa: CASRPGGTGGGTEAFF
v_call: TRBV10-3; j_call: TRBJ2-7; d_call: .; clone_size: once; cdr3_nt: TGTGCCATCAGTCCGGACAGAGACGGTTCGGAGCAGTACTTC; cdr3_aa: CAISPDRDGSEQYF
v_call: TRBV5-4; j_call: TRBJ1-4; d_call: .; clone_size: .; cdr3_nt: TGTGCCAGCAGCACCAGGATTAATGAAAAACTGTTTTTT; cdr3_aa: CASSTRINEKLFF
v_call: TRBV7-2; j_call: TRBJ1-2; d_call: .; clone_size: .; cdr3_nt: TGTGCCAGCAGCTTAGCTACAGCCAACTATGGCTACACCTTC; cdr3_aa: CASSLATANYGYTF
v_call: TRBV6-4; j_call: TRBJ1-2; d_call: .; clone_size: .; cdr3_nt: TGTGCCAGCAGTACTCTCAAGGGAGTGGTAGATGGCTACACCTTC; cdr3_aa: CASSTLKGVVDGYTF
v_call: TRBV2; j_call: TRBJ2-2; d_call: TRBD2; clone_size: .; cdr3_nt: TGTGCCAGCAGTGAGGTCCTAGCGGGAAACACCGGGGAGCTGTTTTTT; cdr3_aa: CASSEVLAGNTGELFF
v_call: TRBV9; j_call: TRBJ2-1; d_call: .; clone_size: .; cdr3_nt: TGTGCCAGCAGCGTGCAGACAGGCTCTGGAAATGAGCAGTTCTTC; cdr3_aa: CASSVQTGSGNEQFF
v_call: TRBV4-1; j_call: TRBJ2-7; d_call: TRBD1; clone_size: .; cdr3_nt: TGCGCCAGCAGCCGAGGACAGGGCGACGAGCAGTACTTC; cdr3_aa: CASSRGQGDEQYF
v_call: TRBV7-9; j_call: TRBJ1-2; d_call: .; clone_size: .; cdr3_nt: TGTGCCAGCAGTAGGGGGGAAGGCTACACCTTC; cdr3_aa: CASSRGEGYTF
v_call: TRBV5-4; j_call: TRBJ2-3; d_call: .; clone_size: .; cdr3_nt: TGTGCCAGCAGCGGAGGGGATCACTACACAGATACGCAGTATTTT; cdr3_aa: CASSGGDHYTDTQYF
v_call: TRBV7-3; j_call: TRBJ2-7; d_call: TRBD2; clone_size: once; cdr3_nt: TGTGCCAGCAGCTTAATGGGCGGGACTACCCTTCTCTACGAGCAGTACTTC; cdr3_aa: CASSLMGGTTLLYEQYF
v_call: TRBV7-8; j_call: TRBJ1-1; d_call: .; clone_size: .; cdr3_nt: TGTGCCAGCAGCTTAGAGGGGGGGTCTGAAGCTTTCTTT; cdr3_aa: CASSLEGGSEAFF
v_call: TRBV29-1; j_call: TRBJ1-6; d_call: .; clone_size: .; cdr3_nt: TGCAGCGTTTCGGAGGCGGGAGGGCGTAATTCACCCCTCCACTTT; cdr3_aa: CSVSEAGGRNSPLHF
v_call: TRBV5-4; j_call: TRBJ1-2; d_call: TRBD1; clone_size: .; cdr3_nt: TGTGCCAGCAGCTTGATTGACAGGGAAGAAGTGGGCTACACCTTC; cdr3_aa: CASSLIDREEVGYTF
v_call: TRBV29-1; j_call: TRBJ1-2; d_call: .; clone_size: .; cdr3_nt: TGCAGCGTTGAAGATGAAGGGCTGCATGGCTACACCTTC; cdr3_aa: CSVEDEGLHGYTF
v_call: TRBV7-9; j_call: TRBJ1-3; d_call: .; clone_size: .; cdr3_nt: TGTGCCAGCAGCCAACTGGACAGCTCCATCTCTGGAAACACCATATATTTT; cdr3_aa: CASSQLDSSISGNTIYF
v_call: TRBV5-6; j_call: TRBJ2-1; d_call: .; clone_size: once; cdr3_nt: TGTGCCAGCAGCTTCGGCCCGACCGGGTCCTACAATGAGCAGTTCTTC; cdr3_aa: CASSFGPTGSYNEQFF
v_call: TRBV28; j_call: TRBJ2-1; d_call: .; clone_size: .; cdr3_nt: TGTGCCAGCAGTCCCGGCCTCTCCTACAATGAGCAGTTCTTC; cdr3_aa: CASSPGLSYNEQFF
v_call: TRBV7-2; j_call: TRBJ2-7; d_call: TRBD2; clone_size: .; cdr3_nt: TGTGCCAGCAGCTTATCAAGCGGGAGCTTCCACGAGCAGTACTTC; cdr3_aa: CASSLSSGSFHEQYF
v_call: TRBV5-1; j_call: TRBJ1-2; d_call: TRBD1; clone_size: .; cdr3_nt: TGCGCCAGCAGCTTGGGGACAGGGGGTGGTGGCTACACCTTC; cdr3_aa: CASSLGTGGGGYTF
v_call: TRBV29-1; j_call: TRBJ2-2; d_call: TRBD1; clone_size: .; cdr3_nt: TGCATCGGACAGGGGGATGTCACCGGGGAGCTGTTTTTT; cdr3_aa: CIGQGDVTGELFF
v_call: TRBV7-2; j_call: TRBJ2-1; d_call: TRBD2; clone_size: .; cdr3_nt: TGTGCCAGCAGCCTTGGGACTAGCGGGAGTCTAGGTGAGCAGTTCTTC; cdr3_aa: CASSLGTSGSLGEQFF